This T cell receptor (beta chain) is drawn from a study of blood T cell repertoires in COVID-19. Study as a whole: Whether acute or convalescent, the COVID-19 samples came from the United States, Italy and Spain. PBMCs, B-cell-depleted T cells, or T cells provided the cDNA or gDNA that made up the material.

As processed by the authors: Researchers report that nucleated cell counts were estimated from reference gene primer amplification. Sequencing used immunoSEQ multiplex PCR; TCRdb keeps in-frame clones, though not all of them. The DNA gave D and trimming, while V, J and clone size come from that table. The table shows some 270,000 clones, with about 89% occurring only once. Trimming removed 3 bases at V and 1 base at J, with 10 bases between. Germline V CDR1 and CDR2: SQVTM, ANQGSEA. The CDR3 spans 13 residues. The rearrangement uses TRBV29-1 and TRBJ2-7; perhaps TRBD1 as D (6 bases). The sample comprised peripheral blood. This receptor was obtained from a man aged 45 to 65 with acute or convalescent COVID-19. The CDR3: CSVEVGGSYEQYF. CDR3 DNA: TGCAGCGTTGAGGTAGGGGGATCCTACGAGCAGTACTTC.